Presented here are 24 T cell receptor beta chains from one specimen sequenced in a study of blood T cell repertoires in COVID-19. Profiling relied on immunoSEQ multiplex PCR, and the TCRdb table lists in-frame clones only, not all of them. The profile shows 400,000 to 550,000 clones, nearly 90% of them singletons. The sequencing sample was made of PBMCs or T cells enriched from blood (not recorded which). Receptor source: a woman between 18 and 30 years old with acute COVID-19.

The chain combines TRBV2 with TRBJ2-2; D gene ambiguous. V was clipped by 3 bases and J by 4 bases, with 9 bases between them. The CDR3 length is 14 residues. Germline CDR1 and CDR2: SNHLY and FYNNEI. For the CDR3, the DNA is TGTGCCAGCAGTGATGAGGCGTTCACCGGGGAGCTGTTTTTT. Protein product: CASSDEAFTGELFF.

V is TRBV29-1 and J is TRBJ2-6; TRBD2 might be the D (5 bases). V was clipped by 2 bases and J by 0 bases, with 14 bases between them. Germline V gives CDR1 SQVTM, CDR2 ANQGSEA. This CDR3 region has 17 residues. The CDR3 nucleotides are TGCAGCGTTGAAAGTCGGGGATCCCTCTCTGGGGCCAACGTCCTGACTTTC. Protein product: CSVESRGSLSGANVLTF.

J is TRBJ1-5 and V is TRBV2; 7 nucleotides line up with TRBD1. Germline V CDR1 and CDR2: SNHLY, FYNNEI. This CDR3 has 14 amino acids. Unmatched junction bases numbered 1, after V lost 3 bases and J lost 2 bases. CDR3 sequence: CASSDDRGNQPQHF. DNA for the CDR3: TGTGCCAGCAGTGATGACAGGGGCAATCAGCCCCAGCATTTT.

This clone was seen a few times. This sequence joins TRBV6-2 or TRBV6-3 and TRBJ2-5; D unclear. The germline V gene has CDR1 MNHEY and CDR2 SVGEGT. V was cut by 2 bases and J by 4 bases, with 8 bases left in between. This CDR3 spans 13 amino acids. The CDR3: CASSYVHRETQYF. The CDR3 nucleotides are TGTGCCAGCAGTTACGTCCACAGAGAGACCCAGTACTTC.

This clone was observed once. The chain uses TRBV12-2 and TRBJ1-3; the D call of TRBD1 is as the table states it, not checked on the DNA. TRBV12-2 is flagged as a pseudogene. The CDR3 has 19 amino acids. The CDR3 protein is CASRKNPEGDRVPGNTIYF. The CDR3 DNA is TGTGCAAGTCGCAAAAATCCGGAGGGGGACAGGGTTCCTGGAAACACCATATATTTT.

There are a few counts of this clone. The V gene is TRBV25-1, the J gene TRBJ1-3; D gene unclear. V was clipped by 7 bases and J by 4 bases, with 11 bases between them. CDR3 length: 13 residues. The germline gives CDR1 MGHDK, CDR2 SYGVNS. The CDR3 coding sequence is TGTGCCAGCAAAAACGGCGGGGGAAACACCATATATTTT. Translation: CASKNGGGNTIYF. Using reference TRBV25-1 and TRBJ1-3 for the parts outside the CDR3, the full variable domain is EADIYQTPRYLVIGTGKKITLECSQTMGHDKMYWYQQDPGMELHLIHYSYGVNSTEKGDLSSESTVSRIRTEHFPLTLESARPSHTSQYLCASKNGGGNTIYFGEGSWLTVV.

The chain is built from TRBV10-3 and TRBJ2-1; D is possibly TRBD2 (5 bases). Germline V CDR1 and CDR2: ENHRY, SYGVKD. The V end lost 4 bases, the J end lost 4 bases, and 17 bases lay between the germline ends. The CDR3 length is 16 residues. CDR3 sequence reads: CAISGLSDSLYNEQFF. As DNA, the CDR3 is TGTGCCATCAGTGGGCTTTCGGACTCACTATACAATGAGCAGTTCTTC.

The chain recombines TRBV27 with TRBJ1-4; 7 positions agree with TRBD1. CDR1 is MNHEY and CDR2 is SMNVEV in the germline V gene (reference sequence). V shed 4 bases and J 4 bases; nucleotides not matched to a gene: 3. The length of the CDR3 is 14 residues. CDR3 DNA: TGTGCCAGCAGTTCGGGACAGATTAATGAAAAACTGTTTTTT. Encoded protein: CASSSGQINEKLFF.

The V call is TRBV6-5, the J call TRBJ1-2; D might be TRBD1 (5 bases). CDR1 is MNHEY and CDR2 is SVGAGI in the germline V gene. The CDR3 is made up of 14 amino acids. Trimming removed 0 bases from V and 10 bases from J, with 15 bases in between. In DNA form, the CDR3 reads TGTGCCAGCAGTTACTCTGGGCAGGGAGGTTACTACACCTTC. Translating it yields CASSYSGQGGYYTF.

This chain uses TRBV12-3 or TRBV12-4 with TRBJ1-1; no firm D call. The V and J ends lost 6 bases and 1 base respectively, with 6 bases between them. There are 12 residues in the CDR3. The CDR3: CASSSRNTEAFF. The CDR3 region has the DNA TGTGCCAGCAGCTCCAGGAACACTGAAGCTTTCTTT.

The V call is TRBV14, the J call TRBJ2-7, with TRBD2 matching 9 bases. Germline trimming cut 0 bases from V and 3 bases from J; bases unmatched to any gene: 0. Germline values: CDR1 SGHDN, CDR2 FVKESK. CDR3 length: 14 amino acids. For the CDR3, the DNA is TGTGCCAGCAGCCAAGATAGCGGGAGCTACGAGCAGTACTTC. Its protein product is CASSQDSGSYEQYF.

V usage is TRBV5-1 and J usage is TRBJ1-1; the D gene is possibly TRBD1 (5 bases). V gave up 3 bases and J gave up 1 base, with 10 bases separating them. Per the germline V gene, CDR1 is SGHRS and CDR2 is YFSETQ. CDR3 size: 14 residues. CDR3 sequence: CASSYTGENTEAFF. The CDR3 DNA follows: TGCGCCAGCAGCTACACAGGAGAGAACACTGAAGCTTTCTTT.

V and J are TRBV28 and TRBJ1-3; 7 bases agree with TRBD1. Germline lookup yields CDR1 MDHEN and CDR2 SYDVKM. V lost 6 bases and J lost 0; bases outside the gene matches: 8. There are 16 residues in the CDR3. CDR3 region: CASSTRDSHSGNTIYF. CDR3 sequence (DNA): TGTGCCAGCAGCACCCGGGACAGCCACTCTGGAAACACCATATATTTT.

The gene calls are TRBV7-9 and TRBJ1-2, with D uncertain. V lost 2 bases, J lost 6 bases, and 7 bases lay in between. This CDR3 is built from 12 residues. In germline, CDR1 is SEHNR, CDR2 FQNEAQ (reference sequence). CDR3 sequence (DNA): TGTGCCAGCAGCTTATCGGCGGATGGCTACACCTTC. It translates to CASSLSADGYTF.

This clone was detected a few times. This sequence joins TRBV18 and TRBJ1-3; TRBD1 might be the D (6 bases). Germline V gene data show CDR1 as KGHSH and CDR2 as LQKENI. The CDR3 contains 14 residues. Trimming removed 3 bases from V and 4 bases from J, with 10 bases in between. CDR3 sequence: CASSPRTDGNTIYF. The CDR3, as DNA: TGTGCCAGCTCACCGAGGACAGACGGAAACACCATATATTTT.

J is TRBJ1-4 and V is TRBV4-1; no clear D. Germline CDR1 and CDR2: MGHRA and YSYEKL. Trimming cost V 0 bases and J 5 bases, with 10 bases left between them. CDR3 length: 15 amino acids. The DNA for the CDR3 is TGCGCCAGCAGCCAAGAGAGGAGGTACAATGAAAAACTGTTTTTT. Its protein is CASSQERRYNEKLFF.

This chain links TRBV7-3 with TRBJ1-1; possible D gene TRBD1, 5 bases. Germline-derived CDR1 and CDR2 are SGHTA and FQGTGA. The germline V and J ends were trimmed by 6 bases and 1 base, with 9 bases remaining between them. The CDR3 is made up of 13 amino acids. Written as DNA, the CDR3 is TGTGCCAGCAGTTCCCAGGGGAACACTGAAGCTTTCTTT. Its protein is CASSSQGNTEAFF.

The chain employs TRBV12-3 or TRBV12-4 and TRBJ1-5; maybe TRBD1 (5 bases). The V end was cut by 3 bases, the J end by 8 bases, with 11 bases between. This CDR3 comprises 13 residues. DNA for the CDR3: TGTGCCAGCAGTTTCAGGGAGGCGAAGCCCCAGCATTTT. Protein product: CASSFREAKPQHF.

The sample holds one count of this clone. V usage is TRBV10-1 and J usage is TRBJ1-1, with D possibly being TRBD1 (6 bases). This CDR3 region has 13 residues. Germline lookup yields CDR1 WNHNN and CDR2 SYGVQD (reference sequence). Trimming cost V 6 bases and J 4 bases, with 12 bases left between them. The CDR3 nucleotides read TGCGCCAGCAGCTCGGCAGGGGTCACTGAAGCTTTCTTT. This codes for CASSSAGVTEAFF.

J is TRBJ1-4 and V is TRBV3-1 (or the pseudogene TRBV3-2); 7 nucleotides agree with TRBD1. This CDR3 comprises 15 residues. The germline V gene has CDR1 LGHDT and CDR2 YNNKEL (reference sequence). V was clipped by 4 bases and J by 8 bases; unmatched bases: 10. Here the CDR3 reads CASSRGTGVGEKLFF. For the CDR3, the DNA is TGTGCCAGCAGCCGAGGAACAGGGGTTGGCGAAAAACTGTTTTTT.

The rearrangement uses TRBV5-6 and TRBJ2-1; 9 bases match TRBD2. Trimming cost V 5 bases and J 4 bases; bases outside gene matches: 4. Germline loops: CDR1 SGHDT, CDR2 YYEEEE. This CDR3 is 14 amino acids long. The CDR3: CASRRTSVYNEQFF. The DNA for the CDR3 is TGTGCCAGCAGGAGGACTAGCGTTTACAATGAGCAGTTCTTC.

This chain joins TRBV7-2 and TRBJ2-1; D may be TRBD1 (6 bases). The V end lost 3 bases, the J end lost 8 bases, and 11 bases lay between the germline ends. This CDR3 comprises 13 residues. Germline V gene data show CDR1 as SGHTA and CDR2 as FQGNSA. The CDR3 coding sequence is TGTGCCAGCAGCTTCTGGGGGCGTGATGAGCAGTTCTTC. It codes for CASSFWGRDEQFF.

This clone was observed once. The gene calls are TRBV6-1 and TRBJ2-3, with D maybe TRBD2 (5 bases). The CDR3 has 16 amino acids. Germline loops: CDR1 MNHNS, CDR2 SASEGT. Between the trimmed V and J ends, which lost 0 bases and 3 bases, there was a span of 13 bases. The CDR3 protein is CASSEAGSLGTDTQYF. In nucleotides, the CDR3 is TGTGCCAGCAGTGAAGCGGGGAGCTTGGGAACAGATACGCAGTATTTT.

The CDR3 is CASSQVPGHYGYTF. The CDR3 DNA reads as TGTGCCAGCAGCCAAGTTCCAGGGCACTATGGCTACACCTTC. The chain has TRBV3-1 (or the pseudogene TRBV3-2) and TRBJ1-2; tentative D call: TRBD1 (5 bases). The CDR3 spans 14 residues. Germline loops: CDR1 LGHDT, CDR2 YNNKEL (reference sequence). The V end lost 1 base, the J end lost 3 bases, and 9 bases lay between the germline ends.